These 22 T cell receptor beta chains share one sample of origin, sequenced in a study of CD8 T cells in ankylosing spondylitis. TCRdb re-analysed the 5' RACE reads in MiXCR, keeping a single row per CDR3 protein. The data contain tens of thousands of distinct CDR3 sequences, 5.3% of them singletons. The sample comprised blood, either unsorted or a sorted T cell fraction (not recorded which). The receptors here all came from a female donor with ankylosing spondylitis or in good health (not recorded which).

This clonotype was seen repeatedly, ten times or more. The chain carries TRBV9 and TRBJ2-3; D may be TRBD1 (7 bases). V was clipped by 2 bases and J by 7 bases, with 11 bases between them. The CDR3 consists of 13 residues. Germline CDR1 reads SGDLS; CDR2 reads YYNGEE. CDR3 sequence (DNA): TGTGCCAGCAGCGTCGGAGGGGGCAATACGCAGTATTTT. This gives the protein CASSVGGGNTQYF.

This clonotype was detected ten times or more. The V gene is TRBV9, the J gene TRBJ2-1, with D uncertain. The CDR3 covers 16 residues. Germline V lookup: CDR1 SGDLS, CDR2 YYNGEE. V lost 0 bases and J lost 0, with 10 bases in between. CDR3 region: CASSVDPRSSYNEQFF. The DNA for the CDR3 is TGTGCCAGCAGCGTAGATCCACGGAGCTCCTACAATGAGCAGTTCTTC.

This rearrangement joins TRBV9 to TRBJ2-3; a possible D gene is TRBD2 (5 bases). This CDR3 comprises 15 residues. Germline CDR1 reads SGDLS; CDR2 reads YYNGEE. V was trimmed by 2 bases and J by 0 bases, leaving 10 bases between them. CDR3 nucleotides: TGTGCCAGCAGCGTTGGACTGTCTAGCACAGATACGCAGTATTTT. This codes for CASSVGLSSTDTQYF.

This clonotype was detected ten times or more. This chain links TRBV9 with TRBJ2-7, with 12 positions matching TRBD2. From germline, CDR1 is SGDLS and CDR2 YYNGEE. CDR3 length: 14 amino acids. V lost 3 bases to trimming and J lost 4 bases; unmatched junction nucleotides: 2. The CDR3 DNA reads TGTGCCAGCAGCGCTAGCGGGAGGGGATACGAGCAGTACTTC. Amino acids: CASSASGRGYEQYF.

Ten or more counts support this clonotype. The chain couples TRBV9 to TRBJ2-2; 7 nucleotides line up with TRBD2. Germline lookup yields CDR1 SGDLS and CDR2 YYNGEE. The CDR3 contains 15 residues. V dropped 1 base and J dropped 1; count of bases not matched to a gene: 1. CDR3: CASSVLAVNTGELFF. The CDR3 coding sequence is TGTGCCAGCAGCGTACTAGCGGTGAACACCGGGGAGCTGTTTTTT.

This clonotype was picked up many times. The chain couples TRBV9 to TRBJ1-3; D perhaps matches TRBD1 (5 bases). This CDR3 contains 14 residues. V was shortened by 2 bases and J by 3 bases, with 9 bases between the two germline ends. The germline V gene encodes CDR1 SGDLS and CDR2 YYNGEE. The CDR3, as DNA: TGTGCCAGCAGCGTTGAAGGGGATGGAAACACCATATATTTT. Its translation: CASSVEGDGNTIYF. The entire variable domain, with the rest obtained from reference TRBV9 and TRBJ1-3, is as follows: DSGVTQTPKHLITATGQRVTLRCSPRSGDLSVYWYQQSLDQGLQFLIQYYNGEERAKGNILERFSAQQFPDLHSELNLSSLELGDSALYFCASSVEGDGNTIYFGEGSWLTVV.

At least ten counts were recorded for this clonotype. The chain combines TRBV9 with TRBJ2-2; D uncertain. The CDR3 has 15 amino acids. V lost 4 bases to trimming and J lost 4 bases, with 14 bases between them. Per germline, CDR1 SGDLS and CDR2 YYNGEE. The chain's CDR3 is CASSSMPDGTGELFF. The DNA of the CDR3 is TGTGCCAGCAGCTCCATGCCTGACGGCACCGGGGAGCTGTTTTTT.

Many counts were recorded for this clonotype. The chain has TRBV9 and TRBJ1-2; possible D gene TRBD1, 6 bases. Germline assignment: CDR1 SGDLS and CDR2 YYNGEE. The CDR3 runs 15 residues. The V end lost 0 bases, the J end lost 4 bases, and 13 bases lay between the germline ends. The DNA of the CDR3 is TGTGCCAGCAGCGTAGCGGGGGGCAATAGCTATGGCTACACCTTC. Protein sequence: CASSVAGGNSYGYTF.

The table lists this clonotype with many counts. Without the conserved terminal phenylalanine or tryptophan, this CDR3 likely stems from a read error. The chain carries TRBV9 and TRBJ1-2; TRBD1 might be the D (5 bases). V dropped 4 bases and J dropped 1 base, with 11 bases sitting between them. This CDR3 spans 14 amino acids. Looked up from germline, CDR1 is SGDLS and CDR2 is YYNGEE. The DNA of the CDR3 is TGTGCCAGCAGCCGGGACGGACTTAACTATGGCTACACCTAC. Its translation is CASSRDGLNYGYTY.

The table lists this clonotype with many counts. J is TRBJ2-1 and V is TRBV9; maybe TRBD2 (5 bases). The CDR3 is 14 residues long. Germline CDR1 SGDLS, CDR2 YYNGEE. The V end lost 3 bases, the J end lost 4 bases, and 11 bases lay between the germline ends. The CDR3: CASSETSGYNEQFF. The CDR3 DNA reads as TGTGCCAGCAGCGAAACCAGCGGTTACAATGAGCAGTTCTTC.

With respect to this clonotype: This sequence may be a read error, since a much larger clone differs from it by one base. J is TRBJ2-7 and V is TRBV9, with 8 bases aligning to TRBD1. Germline-derived CDR1 and CDR2 are SGDLS and YYNGEE. V shed 2 bases and J 4 bases; nucleotides not matched to a gene: 5. The CDR3 totals 14 residues. The CDR3 sequence is CASSVTGGAYEQYF. DNA of the CDR3: TGTGCCAGCAGCGTCACAGGGGGAGCTTACGAGCAGTACTTC.

Ten or more counts support this clonotype. The gene calls are TRBV9 and TRBJ2-5; 7 bases fit TRBD1. The germline gives CDR1 SGDLS, CDR2 YYNGEE. The CDR3 consists of 14 residues. V trimming: 0 bases; J trimming: 5 bases; junction bases outside the gene matches: 4. This CDR3 is CASSVGQGIETQYF. The CDR3 nucleotides read TGTGCCAGCAGCGTAGGACAGGGAATCGAGACCCAGTACTTC.

This clonotype was picked up many times. CDR3 sequence (DNA): TGTGCCAGCACCCCAGGGACTAGGCACGGCGAGCAGTACTTC. Translating gives CASTPGTRHGEQYF. V gene TRBV9 combines with J gene TRBJ2-7; 8 nucleotides agree with TRBD2. The length of the CDR3 is 14 residues. Germline loops: CDR1 SGDLS, CDR2 YYNGEE. Losses at the gene ends were 6 bases for V and 6 bases for J; bases not matched to a gene: 11.

This clonotype was picked up many times. The J gene is TRBJ2-3, the V gene TRBV9, with TRBD1 matching over 8 bases. The CDR3 contains 15 residues. Germline CDR1 reads SGDLS; CDR2 reads YYNGEE. V lost 4 bases, J lost 2 bases, and 6 bases stayed unmatched. The CDR3 coding sequence is TGTGCCAGCAGCTTTTGGACAGGGAACACAGATACGCAGTATTTT. It translates to CASSFWTGNTDTQYF. Looking up the rest from reference TRBV9 and TRBJ2-3 gives the full variable domain: DSGVTQTPKHLITATGQRVTLRCSPRSGDLSVYWYQQSLDQGLQFLIQYYNGEERAKGNILERFSAQQFPDLHSELNLSSLELGDSALYFCASSFWTGNTDTQYFGPGTRLTVL.

This clonotype occurred many times. The gene calls are TRBV9 and TRBJ2-7; TRBD1 matches at 9 bases. V shed 3 bases, J shed 4 bases, and the junction held 14 bases outside the gene matches. The germline V gene has CDR1 SGDLS and CDR2 YYNGEE. This CDR3 has 17 residues. CDR3 bases: TGTGCCAGCAGCGCGGGATTGGACAGGGGAAGAAAGTACGAGCAGTACTTC. Amino acid sequence: CASSAGLDRGRKYEQYF.

This clonotype was recorded at least ten times. This sequence joins TRBV9 and TRBJ2-3; D uncertain. The CDR3 is 14 residues long. V shed 0 bases and J shed 6 bases, with 11 bases lying between them. Germline V CDR1 and CDR2: SGDLS, YYNGEE. CDR3 in DNA: TGTGCCAGCAGCGTAGCTTCGCGCGCGGATACGCAGTATTTT. It specifies CASSVASRADTQYF.

Many counts were recorded for this clonotype. V gene TRBV9 combines with J gene TRBJ2-7, with TRBD1 as a possible D gene (6 bases). Germline V CDR1 and CDR2: SGDLS, YYNGEE. Trimming cost V 2 bases and J 0 bases, with 12 bases left between them. This CDR3 contains 15 residues. The CDR3 coding sequence is TGTGCCAGCAGCGTGGGGGCAGGGTTCTCCTACGAGCAGTACTTC. Protein product: CASSVGAGFSYEQYF. Drawing the rest from reference TRBV9 and TRBJ2-7, the complete variable domain is DSGVTQTPKHLITATGQRVTLRCSPRSGDLSVYWYQQSLDQGLQFLIQYYNGEERAKGNILERFSAQQFPDLHSELNLSSLELGDSALYFCASSVGAGFSYEQYFGPGTRLTVT.

This clonotype was recorded many times. The V gene is TRBV4-2, the J gene TRBJ1-3; 9 bases align to TRBD1. The germline V gene has CDR1 LGHNA and CDR2 YNFKEQ. J was trimmed by 4 bases and V by 1 base; bases with no gene match: 8. The CDR3 has 17 amino acids. The CDR3 region is CASSQVFTGGSGNTIYF. The CDR3 coding sequence is TGTGCCAGCAGCCAAGTATTTACAGGGGGCTCGGGAAACACCATATATTTT.

This clonotype was seen at least ten times. The V and J genes are TRBV9 and TRBJ2-2; D ambiguous. The CDR3 extends over 15 amino acids. CDR1 and CDR2 from the germline V gene are SGDLS and YYNGEE. Trimming shortened V by 4 bases and J by 1 base, and 11 bases separated the two germline ends. The CDR3 is CASSPGRMNTGELFF. The CDR3, as DNA: TGTGCCAGCAGCCCCGGACGGATGAACACCGGGGAGCTGTTTTTT.

This clonotype has ten or more counts. In nucleotides, the CDR3 is TGTGCCAGCAGCGTAGAGGGCGGGGAGACCCAGTACTTC. It translates to CASSVEGGETQYF. The chain recombines TRBV9 with TRBJ2-5; tentative D call: TRBD2 (5 bases). The V gene lost 0 bases and the J gene lost 5 bases, with 8 bases spanning the gap. Germline loops: CDR1 SGDLS, CDR2 YYNGEE. The CDR3 loop spans 13 amino acids.

This clonotype was seen ten or more times. The chain employs TRBV9 and TRBJ1-1, with D maybe TRBD1 (6 bases). CDR3 size: 15 residues. V was clipped by 0 bases and J by 5 bases, with 14 bases between them. Germline V gives CDR1 SGDLS, CDR2 YYNGEE. The CDR3 nucleotides read TGTGCCAGCAGCGTAGATGGGCCAGGGGATACTGAAGCTTTCTTT. It is translated as CASSVDGPGDTEAFF.

This clonotype was seen many times. V is TRBV9 and J is TRBJ2-5; D might be TRBD1 (5 bases). The V end was cut by 1 base, the J end by 1 base, with 11 bases between. The length of the CDR3 is 15 residues. Germline lookup yields CDR1 SGDLS and CDR2 YYNGEE. DNA for the CDR3: TGTGCCAGCAGCGTAACAACAGGTCCCCAAGAGACCCAGTACTTC. Its protein product is CASSVTTGPQETQYF. Using reference TRBV9 and TRBJ2-5 for the parts outside the CDR3, the full variable domain is DSGVTQTPKHLITATGQRVTLRCSPRSGDLSVYWYQQSLDQGLQFLIQYYNGEERAKGNILERFSAQQFPDLHSELNLSSLELGDSALYFCASSVTTGPQETQYFGPGTRLLVL.